This TCR beta chain comes out of a study of cytomegalovirus exposure and HLA in healthy donors (dated by TCRdb to about 2017). For the study in its entirety: An earlier analysis of 550 to 700 of the donors reported about 290 Gb of sequence data and 117 million unique TCR beta sequences from about 200 million T cells. An early release that covered about 600 HLA-typed donors contained approximately 290 gigabases of sequencing data and 70 million to 100 million unique TCR sequences. Of the roughly 400 genotyped donors, around 81% fell in the genetic ancestry cluster associated with self-reported Caucasian donors. The aim of the study was to test whether cataloging public T cell receptors could identify signatures of past pathogen exposure. The study profiled the T cell repertoires of hundreds of subjects by immunosequencing and related them to cytomegalovirus serostatus. Besides the first cohort of approximately 710 subjects, a separate validation cohort made up of roughly 120 different subjects was used. To predict cytomegalovirus infection status, the study brought together high-throughput TCR immunosequencing, statistical association of individual TCRs with disease status, and machine learning. A later analysis re-analyzed previously published TCR beta repertoires from roughly 600 donors and added high-resolution HLA genotyping to study TCR occurrence patterns. Rather than using new phenotypic data, the later analysis identified candidate immune exposures from TCR beta sequences and from how often those sequences occurred across donors. An earlier analysis of approximately 580 of the donors used high-throughput TCR beta sequencing to judge whether each TCR beta V gene segment behaved as functional or pseudogenic. Donor age, sex, ethnicity and CMV serostatus were collected together with the repertoire data. In a later genetic analysis, genome-wide SNP genotypes for 398 of the 666 donors were used, and that subset was treated as a discovery cohort. All discovery cohort repertoires had been generated using a single sequencing platform. Class I and class II HLA loci were covered by the typing at four-digit resolution. The number of typed donors differed by locus: roughly 629-630 for A, B, C, DRB1 and DQB1; 500 to 550 for DQA1; about 600 for DPA1; and 400 to 480 for DPB1. Roughly 5 DR-DQ haplotypes were handled as single units for association and clustering, since linkage in the cohort was strong. Among 350 to 400 genotyped donors of the cohort, an average of approximately 250,000 unique TCR beta nucleotide sequences were sequenced per donor, 15% to 20% of them non-productive. What the study reported, not specific to this receptor: CMV serostatus was the only immune exposure information available for the cohort. In a later genetic analysis, a missense DCLRE1C variant was associated with V-gene and J-gene trimming of TCR beta chains, and the association was replicated in an independent cohort. According to a later genetic analysis, donors in an Asian-associated ancestry cluster had fewer N-insertions in productive TCRs than the approximately 670-donor mean. While some public TCRs were present in many individuals, most TCR sequences turned up only very rarely across donors. A further reported finding was that TCR beta sequences accurately predicted the HLA-A and HLA-B alleles for most subjects in the first cohort. Because counts were too low, under 20 rarely observed V segments, including chromosome 9 orphons, were left out of the earlier analysis of some 600 of the donors. In an earlier analysis of about 540 of the donors, most TCR beta V segments were observed in productive rearrangements about 87% or about 30% of the time, broadly matching IMGT annotations. Because some donors lacked HLA typing at each locus, the association tests relied only on the typed subset. A cluster of highly shared sequence variants was judged likely to be a technical artifact of the sequencing pipeline. Linkage disequilibrium might explain the correlated functional status among segregating V segments, but an unknown experimental factor could not be ruled out. A later analysis found that most CMV-associated TCR beta chains appeared HLA-restricted, with HLA associations seemingly driven largely by CMV exposure. Cytomegalovirus status was reported to be diagnosed by the classifier with high specificity and sensitivity in both the original and validation cohorts. According to a later analysis, parvovirus B19, influenza, CMV and Epstein-Barr virus appeared linked to several top co-occurrence clusters. A later analysis associated about 17,000 TCR beta sequences with specific HLA alleles at a false discovery rate of 0.05. In a later analysis, TCR association rates were found to vary across HLA loci, with the most associated TCRs seen for DRB1 alleles and the fewest for HLA-C alleles. When HLA alleles, especially DR and DQ, strongly co-occurred, attributing TCR associations to individual alleles was difficult. In this cohort, only TCR beta chains were sequenced, and detectable features were limited by the absence of alpha or paired-chain data. In vitro tests confirmed that a few of the cytomegalovirus-associated TCR beta chains recognize cytomegalovirus antigens. The presence/absence analyses assumed that sequencing depth was roughly uniform across donors, and that assumption may not be true. The study listed 164 TCR beta chains as associated with cytomegalovirus. A later analysis found that HLA-associated TCR beta chains were more clonally expanded and had lower generation probabilities than equally common non-associated chains. According to the authors, the approach could potentially be generalized to other disease states and immunological phenotypes.

The cohort was made up of 666 healthy bone marrow donors. Cohort members were all nominally healthy when sampled, although unrecorded immune exposures were likely present. Of the approximately 700 cohort members, around 300 had a positive CMV serostatus and approximately 400 had a negative one, while no CMV serostatus was recorded for the donor. Every donor gave a peripheral blood sample, and the peripheral blood mononuclear cells from that sample were used for TCR beta sequencing. The Qiagen DNeasy Blood Extraction Kit was used to extract genomic DNA from the blood cell samples. As to this clone: Its cognate antigen has yet to be identified. Within one base of it there is no much larger clone, and no base qualities were kept.

Libraries were constructed by the immunoSEQ multiplex PCR assay. The multiplex PCR relied on a mix of 60 forward primers for TCR Vbeta segments and 13 reverse primers for TCR Jbeta segments. A multiplex PCR assay on genomic DNA amplified the CDR3 region of rearranged TCR beta genes. On the Illumina HiSeq System, the amplified TCR beta libraries were sequenced as 87-base-pair reads. Processing in the source paper ran as follows. Across the 500 to 700 repertoires, a later analysis counted 60 million to 90 million unique TCR beta chains, around 11 million of which were shared by at least two donors. Raw reads were error-corrected and collapsed into unique sequences by a nearest-neighbor algorithm in which closely related sequences were merged to remove PCR and sequencing errors. Alignment of CDR3 sequences to IMGT reference sequences was used to assign V, D and J gene segments. For a sequence to be retained, at least a six-nucleotide match to both a V gene segment and a J gene segment was required. Rearrangements were called productive when the CDR3 lacked stop codons and stayed in frame with V and J; all others were non-productive. CDR3 was defined by IMGT convention, running from the second conserved V-encoded cysteine to the conserved J-encoded phenylalanine. In an earlier analysis of some 550 of the donors, sequences lacking an unambiguous match to a single V gene segment were excluded. An earlier analysis of several hundred of the donors called V segments functional above 56.7% productive rearrangements and segregating when the between-donor standard deviation exceeded 5%. A statistical classification framework was developed to diagnose cytomegalovirus status using the catalog of TCR beta chain sequences. A later analysis assigned V and J genes by comparing TCR nucleotide sequences with IMGT/GENE-DB human TR gene sequences. Using the TCRdist pipeline, a later analysis assigned CDR3 sequences along with most-parsimonious VDJ recombination scenarios. In a later analysis, every TCR beta chain was defined by the combination of its CDR3 amino acid sequence and its V-gene family, and reads without a unique V-gene family were dropped. To address suspected cross-contamination and a sequencing artifact, a later analysis removed a few hundred highly shared, low-generation-probability nucleotide sequences. A later analysis calculated a clonal expansion index for each public chain from normalized within-repertoire ranks of inferred template counts. In a later analysis, generation probabilities were computed using a VDJ recombination model fitted to out-of-frame rearrangements, and the results were checked against IGoR. In a later analysis, hypergeometric tests were used to score TCR-TCR, TCR-HLA and TCR-CMV co-occurrence, with a repertoire-size bias correction applied to TCR pairs. To estimate false discovery rates, a later analysis permuted the HLA or CMV assignments 20 times. In a later analysis, co-occurring TCRs were grouped using DBSCAN, and TCRdist sequence similarity was added for clustering within HLA-allele-positive subsets. Repertoires with fewer than 30,000 or more than 120,000 public chains were left out of co-occurrence clustering, as were five repertoires with anomalous nucleotide sharing. In its TCRdb copy, this immuneACCESS table keeps in-frame sequences only and misses some clones. Where compared with another copy, unresolved V genes explain less than half of these, and the others have no known cause. Clone size and the V and J calls come from that table; the DNA yielded D and trimming. This sample holds about 120,000 clones; approximately 80% were observed only once. The ten largest clones represent around 3.5% of the sample.

Sequencing input: PBMCs. The sequence derives from a human donor in good health.

The DNA sequence reads TGTGCCAGCAGAAATGGAGGGCCTGGGGAGCAGTACTTC. It specifies CASRNGGPGEQYF. The chain employs TRBV28 and TRBJ2-7; TRBD2 is possibly the D segment (6 matching bases). Inclusive of the bounding cysteine and phenylalanine, the CDR3 is 13 residues long. Only the CDR3 DNA stays, 39 bases, in frame from base 1. Trimming costs V 6 bases and J 7 bases, and their ends lie 16 bases apart. According to the germline V gene, CDR1 reads MDHEN and CDR2 reads SYDVKM.